These 7 T cell receptor beta chains share one sample of origin, sequenced in a study of blood T cell repertoires in COVID-19. The method was immunoSEQ multiplex PCR; TCRdb's version includes in-frame clones alone and lacks a portion of them. The sample lists 83,000 or so clones, more than 85% occurring once. Sequencing was done on a sample of peripheral blood. The origin of the receptors is a man at least 80 years old with active or convalescent COVID-19.

V gene TRBV4-1 combines with J gene TRBJ2-2; 10 bases align to TRBD2. V was pared by 0 bases and J by 3 bases, with 7 bases of the junction left unmatched. Germline V gene lookup returns CDR1 MGHRA and CDR2 YSYEKL. The CDR3 consists of 18 residues. In DNA form, the CDR3 reads TGCGCCAGCAGCCAAGAAGGGCTAGCGGGAGTGGACACCGGGGAGCTGTTTTTT. The encoded protein is CASSQEGLAGVDTGELFF.

This clone turned up a few times. The chain recombines TRBV30 with TRBJ1-5, with 12 bases matching TRBD1. This CDR3 has 15 amino acids. Germline CDR1 GTSNPN, CDR2 SVGIG (reference sequence). V shed 2 bases, J shed 6 bases, and the junction held 5 bases outside the gene matches. CDR3 residues: CAWSRGQGAGQPQHF. The CDR3 DNA sequence: TGTGCCTGGAGTAGGGGACAGGGGGCGGGTCAGCCCCAGCATTTT.

The chain combines TRBV11-2 with TRBJ1-2; D is possibly TRBD1 (6 bases). V was pared by 5 bases and J by 6 bases, with 16 bases between. Germline lookup yields CDR1 SGHAT and CDR2 FQNNGV. The CDR3 runs 14 residues. CDR3 protein: CASSKGWGTNGYTF. CDR3 sequence (DNA): TGTGCCAGCAGCAAGGGGTGGGGGACAAATGGCTACACCTTC.

A few counts support this clone. Within the sample, other DNA sequences also encode this same CDR3. The gene calls are TRBV20-1 and TRBJ1-1; perhaps TRBD1 as D (6 bases). Trimming cost V 6 bases and J 5 bases, with 10 bases left between them. Germline loops: CDR1 DFQATT, CDR2 SNEGSKA (reference sequence). The CDR3 runs to 11 residues. Here the CDR3 DNA reads TGCAGTGCCGCCAGGGGAACTGAAGCTTTCTTT. Translated: CSAARGTEAFF.

V and J are TRBV4-1 and TRBJ1-3; D uncertain. Trimming took 1 base from V and 1 from J, leaving 8 bases between them. This CDR3 region has 15 residues. Germline V gives CDR1 MGHRA, CDR2 YSYEKL. The CDR3 nucleotides are TGCGCCAGCAGCCAAGTTACGGGTTCTGGAAACACCATATATTTT. Its translation is CASSQVTGSGNTIYF.

The J gene is TRBJ1-1, the V gene TRBV5-1; 12 bases fit TRBD1. There are 16 residues in the CDR3. Germline V lookup: CDR1 SGHRS, CDR2 YFSETQ. V was clipped by 2 bases and J by 5 bases; unmatched bases: 7. The CDR3 loop is CASSFGTGGTGTEAFF. CDR3 nucleotide sequence: TGCGCCAGCAGCTTTGGGACAGGGGGCACCGGAACTGAAGCTTTCTTT. Drawing the rest from reference TRBV5-1 and TRBJ1-1, the complete variable domain is KAGVTQTPRYLIKTRGQQVTLSCSPISGHRSVSWYQQTPGQGLQFLFEYFSETQRNKGNFPGRFSGRQFSNSRSEMNVSTLELGDSALYLCASSFGTGGTGTEAFFGQGTRLTVV.

This sequence joins TRBV7-7 and TRBJ2-2, with 7 bases that match TRBD2. The V gene end was trimmed by 5 bases and the J gene end by 7 bases; junction bases not matched to a gene: 4. In germline, CDR1 is SSHAT, CDR2 FNYEAQ (reference sequence). This CDR3 has 13 residues. Here the CDR3 DNA reads TGTGCCAGCAGCCGGGGGGTTGACGGGGAGCTGTTTTTT. It codes for CASSRGVDGELFF.